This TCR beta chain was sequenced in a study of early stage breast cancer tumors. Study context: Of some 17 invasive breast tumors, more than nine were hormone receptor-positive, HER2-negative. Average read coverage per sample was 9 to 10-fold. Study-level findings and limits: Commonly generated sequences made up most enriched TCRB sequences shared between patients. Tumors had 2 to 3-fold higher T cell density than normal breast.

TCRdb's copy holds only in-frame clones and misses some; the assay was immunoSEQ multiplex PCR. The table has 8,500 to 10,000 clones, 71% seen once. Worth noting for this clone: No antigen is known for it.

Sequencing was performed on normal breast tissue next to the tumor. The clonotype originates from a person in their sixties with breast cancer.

The CDR3 sequence is CASSEDRDSTSTDTQYF. The CDR3 region has the DNA TGTGCCAGCAGTGAGGACCGGGACAGTACTAGCACAGATACGCAGTATTTT. The chain is built from TRBV25-1 and TRBJ2-3, with TRBD1 matching over 7 bases. This CDR3 has 17 residues. Germline CDR1 MGHDK, CDR2 SYGVNS. V trimming: 3 bases; J trimming: 0 bases; junction bases outside the gene matches: 9.